One sample yielded the 13 T cell receptor beta chains listed below, sequenced in a study of T cell repertoires in cytomegalovirus infection. MiXCR, applied by TCRdb to the reads, yields one record per CDR3 protein. The sample has about 890,000 distinct CDR3 sequences, 31% seen once; the top ten hold 13%. What these receptors recognize is not known. Material: cultured CD8+ T cells from PBMCs, obtained from culture after CMV antigen stimulation. These receptor sequences come from a human donor in good health (CMV status not recorded). Some clones in this sample may be carry-over from other donors' samples.

This clonotype has a single count. As the CDR3 is not closed by the conserved phenylalanine or tryptophan, this likely results from a read error. In DNA form, the CDR3 reads TGTGCCAGCAGTTACTCGAACGGGGTGACAGATACGCAGTATTCT. It specifies CASSYSNGVTDTQYS. The chain recombines TRBV6-6 with TRBJ2-3; a possible D gene is TRBD2 (5 bases). Germline V CDR1 and CDR2: MNHNY, SVGAGI (reference sequence). This CDR3 contains 15 residues. The ends were cut back, 0 bases at V and 3 bases at J, with 10 bases in the middle.

There are many counts of this clonotype. The chain couples TRBV6-6 to TRBJ2-1; D perhaps matches TRBD1 (6 bases). The CDR3 totals 13 residues. In germline, CDR1 is MNHNY, CDR2 SVGAGI (reference sequence). The V and J ends lost 4 bases and 6 bases respectively, with 10 bases between them. The CDR3 region has the DNA TGTGCCAGCAGTTTACAGGGAAGCAATGAGCAGTTCTTC. This translates into CASSLQGSNEQFF.

In its sample, this clonotype was seen a few times. The chain carries TRBV19 and TRBJ2-1; the D gene is possibly TRBD2 (6 bases). Trimming removed 4 bases from V and 8 bases from J, with 24 bases in between. Germline values: CDR1 LNHDA, CDR2 SQIVND (reference sequence). The CDR3 runs to 17 residues. The CDR3 sequence: CASSTEPGLKVIHEQFF. The CDR3 bases are TGTGCCAGTAGTACTGAACCGGGACTCAAGGTTATTCATGAGCAGTTCTTC.

CDR3 coding DNA: TGTGCCAGCACTCCCACGGTAGCGGCGGCAGATACGCAGTATTTT. This translates into CASTPTVAAADTQYF. The chain joins TRBV28 to TRBJ2-3; D possibly corresponds to TRBD2 (6 bases). The V end lost 7 bases, the J end lost 4 bases, and 18 bases lay between the germline ends. CDR1 MDHEN and CDR2 SYDVKM come from the germline V gene. The CDR3 runs to 15 residues.

This chain joins TRBV4-1 and TRBJ2-3; 7 positions agree with TRBD1. This CDR3 contains 17 residues. Losses at the gene ends were 1 base for V and 8 bases for J; bases not matched to a gene: 15. Germline values: CDR1 MGHRA, CDR2 YSYEKL. This CDR3 is CASSQGEGAGSLLTQYF. DNA of the CDR3: TGCGCCAGCAGCCAAGGAGAGGGGGCAGGGAGCTTGCTTACGCAGTATTTT.

This clonotype was observed a few times. V gene TRBV4-1 combines with J gene TRBJ1-1; D gene uncertain. The CDR3 length is 15 residues. The germline V gene encodes CDR1 MGHRA and CDR2 YSYEKL. V shed 1 base and J shed 2 bases, with 11 bases lying between them. CDR3 in DNA: TGCGCCAGCAGCCAAGGGTCCGAACTCAACACTGAAGCTTTCTTT. Residues: CASSQGSELNTEAFF.

Regarding this clonotype: Compared with germline, one end of the junction differs, possibly owing to a read error. The chain carries TRBV28 and TRBJ1-5; no clear D. The CDR3 covers 15 residues. Germline V gene data show CDR1 as MDHEN and CDR2 as SYDVKM. CDR3 region: CANSHRSGRNQPQHF. CDR3 in DNA: TGTGCCAACAGTCACCGGAGTGGTCGCAATCAGCCCCAGCATTTT.

The J gene is TRBJ1-2, the V gene TRBV7-6, with D possibly matching TRBD1 (5 bases). Trimming cost V 5 bases and J 3 bases, with 10 bases left between them. The CDR3 runs 13 residues. The germline CDR1 and CDR2 sequences are SGHVS and FNYEAQ. The CDR3 here is CASSLGLDYGYTF. DNA of the CDR3: TGTGCCAGCAGCCTGGGGCTCGACTATGGCTACACCTTC. The complete variable domain, with remaining parts taken from reference TRBV7-6 and TRBJ1-2, reads GAGVSQSPRYKVTKRGQDVALRCDPISGHVSLYWYRQALGQGPEFLTYFNYEAQQDKSGLPNDRFSAERPEGSISTLTIQRTEQRDSAMYRCASSLGLDYGYTFGSGTRLTVV.

V is TRBV5-4 and J is TRBJ1-1, with 11 bases that match TRBD1. J gave up 1 base and V 4 bases, and 6 bases lay outside the gene matches. The V gene's germline CDR1 is SGHNT and CDR2 YYREEE (reference sequence). The CDR3 is made up of 16 amino acids. The CDR3 DNA follows: TGTGCCAGCAGCCTGGACAGGGGGCGGGGGAACACTGAAGCTTTCTTT. Translating gives CASSLDRGRGNTEAFF.

This clonotype was seen more than once but under ten times. The rearrangement joins TRBV5-4 to TRBJ2-1; tentative D call: TRBD2 (6 bases). CDR3 size: 14 residues. The V gene lost 1 base and the J gene lost 6 bases, with 11 bases spanning the gap. In germline, CDR1 is SGHNT, CDR2 YYREEE (reference sequence). As DNA, the CDR3 is TGTGCCAGCAGCTTGAGTGGGGGGTCCAATGAGCAGTTCTTC. Protein sequence: CASSLSGGSNEQFF.

The chain recombines TRBV20-1 with TRBJ2-1; 8 positions match TRBD1. The CDR3 is made up of 14 amino acids. Germline V gives CDR1 DFQATT, CDR2 SNEGSKA (reference sequence). V trimming: 1 base; J trimming: 9 bases; junction bases outside the gene matches: 8. The CDR3, as DNA: TGCAGTGCTAGAGGGACAGGGATGTTCTCTGAGCAGTTCTTC. This translates into CSARGTGMFSEQFF.

This clonotype was recorded a few times. The rearrangement uses TRBV15 and TRBJ2-1; 10 nucleotides line up with TRBD2. With V trimmed by 1 base and J by 7 bases, 16 bases remained unmatched. The germline V gene encodes CDR1 LNHNV and CDR2 YYDKDF (reference sequence). The CDR3 totals 19 residues. The CDR3 protein is CATSRGRAGGPLFVNEQFF. In DNA, the CDR3 is TGTGCCACCAGCAGAGGTCGAGCGGGGGGGCCGTTGTTTGTTAATGAGCAGTTCTTC.

This clonotype was seen at least ten times. The rearrangement uses TRBV19 and TRBJ1-1, with 11 positions matching TRBD1. V was pared by 4 bases and J by 0 bases, with 7 bases of the junction left unmatched. Per germline, CDR1 LNHDA and CDR2 SQIVND (reference sequence). The CDR3 runs to 17 residues. CDR3 in DNA: TGTGCCAGTAGTACGACCGGGACAGGGGGGATGAACACTGAAGCTTTCTTT. Its translation is CASSTTGTGGMNTEAFF. The whole variable domain, filled in from reference TRBV19 and TRBJ1-1, reads DGGITQSPKYLFRKEGQNVTLSCEQNLNHDAMYWYRQDPGQGLRLIYYSQIVNDFQKGDIAEGYSVSREKKESFPLTVTSAQKNPTAFYLCASSTTGTGGMNTEAFFGQGTRLTVV.